This T cell receptor (beta chain) appears in the sequencing data of a study of blood T cell repertoires in COVID-19. Whole-study context: PBMCs, B-cell-depleted T cells, or T cells were the source of the cDNA or gDNA that made up the material.

The CDR3 has 15 residues. The V and J ends lost 5 bases and 5 bases respectively, with 18 bases between them. Looked up from germline, CDR1 is LNHDA and CDR2 is SQIVND (reference sequence). Recruits, aged about 18 to 89 years, lived in 20 to 30 US areas. Membership in each cohort depended on participant-reported clinical history. Exposed enrollees had met someone with a PCR-confirmed or clinician-diagnosed COVID-19 case at some point within the 2 weeks before study entry. Data came from immunoSEQ multiplex PCR; TCRdb stores just in-frame clones and leaves some out. In the table there are over 350,000 clones, 91% of which are singletons.

Input material: PBMCs or T cells enriched from blood (not recorded which). This TCR was sampled from a middle-aged woman who had been exposed to COVID-19. This chain uses TRBV19 with TRBJ2-5, with D possibly TRBD1 on 6 matching bases. CDR3 amino acids: CASSDWTDGGETQYF. CDR3 coding DNA: TGTGCCAGTAGTGATTGGACAGACGGCGGCGAGACCCAGTACTTC.